One and the same sample provided the 23 T cell receptor beta chains below, sequenced in a study of PD-1 blockade in classical Hodgkin lymphoma. The table came from immunoSEQ multiplex PCR; TCRdb's copy has only in-frame clones and leaves some out. The data hold over 15,000 clones, with approximately 90% observed a single time. Specified time point: newly diagnosed, previously untreated cHL patient sample. From thawed PBMCs, CD4+ T cells were purified using magnetic negative selection. Sequenced sample: CD4+ T cells from blood. The receptors derive from a human donor with classical Hodgkin lymphoma.

This chain uses TRBV19 with TRBJ2-1; D is perhaps TRBD2 (5 bases). Trimming took off 3 bases at V and 2 bases at J, with 8 bases between the two ends. Germline CDR1 LNHDA, CDR2 SQIVND (reference sequence). The CDR3 consists of 14 residues. Here the CDR3 DNA reads TGTGCCAGTAGTATTCCCGGGACCTACAATGAGCAGTTCTTC. Its translation: CASSIPGTYNEQFF.

CDR3 nucleotides: TGTGCCAGCAGCCCTGCAGGGTCCAATCAGCCCCAGCATTTT. Its translation is CASSPAGSNQPQHF. V is TRBV5-4 and J is TRBJ1-5; tentative D call: TRBD1 (5 bases). CDR1 SGHNT and CDR2 YYREEE come from the germline V gene (reference sequence). V gave up 4 bases and J gave up 3 bases, with 11 bases separating them. This CDR3 has 14 residues.

This clone was found once. The chain recombines TRBV19 with TRBJ2-2; D unclear. Germline-derived CDR1 and CDR2 are LNHDA and SQIVND (reference sequence). The CDR3 has 13 residues. V lost 5 bases, J lost 2 bases, and 6 bases lay in between. Here the CDR3 reads CASSQTNTGELFF. The CDR3 DNA reads as TGTGCCAGTAGTCAAACCAACACCGGGGAGCTGTTTTTT.

The rearrangement uses TRBV25-1 and TRBJ2-7; 14 bases align to TRBD2. J gave up 2 bases and V 2 bases, and 2 bases lay outside the gene matches. There are 16 residues in the CDR3. Germline V gene sequence: CDR1 MGHDK, CDR2 SYGVNS. The chain's CDR3 is CASSEGTSGSTYEQYF. The CDR3 coding sequence is TGTGCCAGCAGTGAAGGGACTAGCGGGAGTACCTACGAGCAGTACTTC.

J is TRBJ2-3 and V is TRBV10-1; TRBD1 might be the D (6 bases). Trimming took off 0 bases at V and 4 bases at J, with 17 bases between the two ends. This CDR3 has 17 residues. Germline assignment: CDR1 WNHNN and CDR2 SYGVQD (reference sequence). Here the CDR3 reads CASSESSSSRGSDTQYF. CDR3 in DNA: TGCGCCAGCAGTGAGTCGTCTAGCTCGAGGGGGTCAGATACGCAGTATTTT.

The chain uses TRBV30 and TRBJ2-6; D is uncertain. V was cut by 2 bases and J by 2 bases, with 10 bases left in between. Germline values: CDR1 GTSNPN, CDR2 SVGIG (reference sequence). The CDR3 is 15 residues long. The CDR3 coding sequence is TGTGCCTGGAGTAGTAGGCTAGCTGGGGCCAACGTCCTGACTTTC. It specifies CAWSSRLAGANVLTF.

This clone showed up just once. This chain uses TRBV15 with TRBJ2-7, with 9 positions matching TRBD1. V trimming: 1 base; J trimming: 2 bases; junction bases outside the gene matches: 3. This CDR3 region has 15 residues. Germline V lookup: CDR1 LNHNV, CDR2 YYDKDF (reference sequence). The CDR3, as DNA: TGTGCCACCAGCAGAGCCCGGGACAGGGCCTACGAGCAGTACTTC. The encoded protein is CATSRARDRAYEQYF. Supplemented by reference TRBV15 and TRBJ2-7, the full variable domain reads DAMVIQNPRYQVTQFGKPVTLSCSQTLNHNVMYWYQQKSSQAPKLLFHYYDKDFNNEADTPDNFQSRRPNTSFCFLDIRSPGLGDTAMYLCATSRARDRAYEQYFGPGTRLTVT.

V gene TRBV7-8 combines with J gene TRBJ1-2; 7 nucleotides align to TRBD1. Germline loops: CDR1 SGHVS, CDR2 FQNEAQ. This CDR3 spans 15 amino acids. V dropped 1 base and J dropped 4; count of bases not matched to a gene: 6. The CDR3 sequence is CASSLVGGGPYGYTF. The CDR3 DNA reads as TGTGCCAGCAGCTTAGTAGGGGGCGGACCCTATGGCTACACCTTC. The complete variable domain, with remaining parts taken from reference TRBV7-8 and TRBJ1-2, reads GAGVSQSPRYKVAKRGQDVALRCDPISGHVSLFWYQQALGQGPEFLTYFQNEAQLDKSGLPSDRFFAERPEGSVSTLKIQRTQQEDSAVYLCASSLVGGGPYGYTFGSGTRLTVV.

The V and J genes are TRBV19 and TRBJ1-5, with 9 positions matching TRBD1. Germline loops: CDR1 LNHDA, CDR2 SQIVND (reference sequence). The CDR3 totals 18 residues. After removal of 7 bases from V and 2 bases from J, the junction contained 15 bases not matched to a gene. The CDR3 loop reads CASKVTGTGLEGNQPQHF. In DNA form, the CDR3 reads TGTGCCAGTAAGGTAACCGGGACAGGGCTCGAAGGCAATCAGCCCCAGCATTTT. Variable domain in full (rest from reference TRBV19 and TRBJ1-5): DGGITQSPKYLFRKEGQNVTLSCEQNLNHDAMYWYRQDPGQGLRLIYYSQIVNDFQKGDIAEGYSVSREKKESFPLTVTSAQKNPTAFYLCASKVTGTGLEGNQPQHFGDGTRLSIL.

The genes are TRBV18 and TRBJ2-5, with D possibly TRBD2 on 6 matching bases. In germline, CDR1 is KGHSH, CDR2 LQKENI. Trimming shortened V by 3 bases and J by 4 bases, and 12 bases separated the two germline ends. The CDR3 totals 14 residues. The CDR3 region has the DNA TGTGCCAGCTCACCGGTGGAAGCGGGAGAGACCCAGTACTTC. Its protein product is CASSPVEAGETQYF.

The rearrangement uses TRBV5-8 and TRBJ1-3, with D hard to call. Germline CDR1 SGHTS, CDR2 YDEGEE. CDR3 size: 17 residues. The V end was cut by 2 bases, the J end by 1 base, with 16 bases between. The CDR3 bases are TGTGCCAGCAGCTTCCGGCCAGCAGATGTTTCTGGAAACACCATATATTTT. Translated, it gives CASSFRPADVSGNTIYF. The variable domain in full, completed from reference TRBV5-8 and TRBJ1-3, reads EAGVTQSPTHLIKTRGQQATLRCSPISGHTSVYWYQQALGLGLQFLLWYDEGEERNRGNFPPRFSGRQFPNYSSELNVNALELEDSALYLCASSFRPADVSGNTIYFGEGSWLTVV.

This chain connects TRBV19 to TRBJ1-1; D may be TRBD1 (5 bases). Per germline, CDR1 LNHDA and CDR2 SQIVND (reference sequence). The CDR3 consists of 16 residues. V was trimmed by 8 bases and J by 1 base, leaving 20 bases between them. The CDR3 nucleotides read TGTGCCAGTTTTCCCCCCGGGGGACCCCCGAACACTGAAGCTTTCTTT. Translation: CASFPPGGPPNTEAFF.

This chain uses TRBV25-1 with TRBJ2-7; no clear D gene. The CDR3 runs 14 residues. Germline CDR1 MGHDK, CDR2 SYGVNS. The germline V and J ends were trimmed by 1 base and 2 bases, with 9 bases remaining between them. The CDR3 bases are TGTGCCAGCAGTGAATCAGCCGGACCCTACGAGCAGTACTTC. This sequence encodes CASSESAGPYEQYF.

This clone occurred once. This chain uses TRBV19 with TRBJ2-2; TRBD2 might be the D (6 bases). The germline V and J ends were trimmed by 7 bases and 2 bases, with 17 bases remaining between them. This CDR3 region has 16 residues. CDR1 and CDR2 (germline): LNHDA, SQIVND (reference sequence). In DNA form, the CDR3 reads TGTGCCAGTACCTATAGAGCTAGCGACAACACCGGGGAGCTGTTTTTT. It codes for CASTYRASDNTGELFF.

The rearrangement joins TRBV7-2 to TRBJ2-5, with TRBD1 matching over 9 bases. Judging by the DNA end, TRBJ2-7 fits better; the J call may be wrong. Germline-derived CDR1 and CDR2 are SGHTA and FQGNSA. This CDR3 contains 16 residues. CDR3 in DNA: TGTGCCAGCAGCCCCGGACAGGGGCAGGGCTCCTACGAGCAGTACTTC. Protein product: CASSPGQGQGSYEQYF.

This clone was counted only a few times. The chain combines TRBV14 with TRBJ1-1; a possible D gene is TRBD1 (6 bases). The V gene's germline CDR1 is SGHDN and CDR2 FVKESK. Trimming left V 0 bases short and J 4 bases short, with 15 bases between. CDR3 length: 16 residues. The CDR3 is CASSQDLQGPSTEAFF. The CDR3 DNA is TGTGCCAGCAGCCAAGATCTTCAGGGGCCTTCCACTGAAGCTTTCTTT.

The rearrangement joins TRBV5-1 to TRBJ2-3; 12 bases map to TRBD2. Germline values: CDR1 SGHRS, CDR2 YFSETQ. J lost 5 bases, V lost 0 bases, and 1 base had no gene match. CDR3 size: 15 residues. The DNA of the CDR3 is TGCGCCAGCAGCTTGGCTAGCGGGAGGGGAGATACGCAGTATTTT. This codes for CASSLASGRGDTQYF.

The V call is TRBV2, the J call TRBJ1-2; 8 positions agree with TRBD1. The CDR3 has 13 residues. The germline CDR1 and CDR2 sequences are SNHLY and FYNNEI. The V gene end was trimmed by 1 base and the J gene end by 8 bases; junction bases not matched to a gene: 3. As DNA, the CDR3 is TGTGCCAGCAGTGAAGTGGACAGGGACGGCTACACCTTC. Translation: CASSEVDRDGYTF.

The chain recombines TRBV5-6 with TRBJ2-3; perhaps TRBD2 as D (5 bases). Trimming removed 1 base at V and 2 bases at J, with 14 bases between. This CDR3 spans 16 amino acids. Germline V lookup: CDR1 SGHDT, CDR2 YYEEEE. The CDR3 loop reads CASSLRVGVDTDTQYF. The CDR3 region has the DNA TGTGCCAGCAGCTTGCGGGTCGGGGTTGACACAGATACGCAGTATTTT. Full variable domain (remainder filled in from reference TRBV5-6 and TRBJ2-3): DAGVTQSPTHLIKTRGQQVTLRCSPKSGHDTVSWYQQALGQGPQFIFQYYEEEERQRGNFPDRFSGHQFPNYSSELNVNALLLGDSALYLCASSLRVGVDTDTQYFGPGTRLTVL.

Concerning this clone itself: An end of the junction does not agree with germline; a read error may underlie this. The chain links TRBV6-6 to TRBJ2-7, with a tentative D call TRBD1 (6 bases). CDR3 length: 14 amino acids. Germline V gives CDR1 MNHNY, CDR2 SVGAGI (reference sequence). The CDR3 protein is CGSSSTGQNYEQYF. CDR3 coding DNA: TGTGGCAGCAGTTCCACAGGGCAGAACTACGAGCAGTACTTC.

CDR3: CASSQLSGRGETQYF. The CDR3 DNA reads as TGTGCCAGCAGCCAACTGAGCGGGAGAGGAGAGACCCAGTACTTC. The rearrangement uses TRBV9 and TRBJ2-5; 8 bases agree with TRBD2. Germline values: CDR1 SGDLS, CDR2 YYNGEE. The trim removed 4 bases at V and 4 bases at J, leaving 9 bases unmatched. There are 15 residues in the CDR3.

This chain uses TRBV30 with TRBJ2-3; 8 nucleotides match TRBD2. Germline-derived CDR1 and CDR2 are GTSNPN and SVGIG (reference sequence). V shed 1 base and J 8 bases; nucleotides not matched to a gene: 8. There are 14 residues in the CDR3. The CDR3, as DNA: TGTGCCTGGAGTGCGGACCCTCGGGGGGGTACGCAGTATTTT. Translated, it gives CAWSADPRGGTQYF.

The chain uses TRBV2 and TRBJ1-1, with D perhaps TRBD1 (6 bases). The V end was cut by 7 bases, the J end by 6 bases, with 18 bases between. The germline gives CDR1 SNHLY, CDR2 FYNNEI. This CDR3 contains 14 residues. CDR3 amino acids: CASTSMGGGAEAFF. For the CDR3, the DNA is TGTGCCAGCACCTCAATGGGGGGGGGCGCTGAAGCTTTCTTT.